The rows below give T cell receptor beta chains drawn from one sample of a study of human T cells and chemical hapten exposure. TCRdb used MiXCR to reprocess the RACE reads, holding one entry per CDR3 protein. Of more than 100,000 distinct CDR3 sequences detected, about 13% appear once; the ten largest clones hold roughly 3.1%. The starting material was whole blood, obtained in connection with sensitization to the hapten diphenylcyclopropenone (DPC). The receptor set was obtained from a woman aged 18 to 35 with alopecia areata. Some clones in this sample may be carry-over from other donors' samples. CDR3s include the opening cysteine and the closing phenylalanine or tryptophan. D genes are given only for firm matches. The listing skips clone size in some rows; elsewhere it reads once, few, many or a size class.

V gene,D gene,J gene,clone size,CDR3 DNA,CDR3 protein
TRBV28,.,TRBJ2-7,few,TGTGCCAGCAGTATTGGGGGGCTCTACGAGCAGTACTTC,CASSIGGLYEQYF
TRBV19,TRBD1,TRBJ1-2,.,TGTGCCAGTAGTATTGGGACAGGGTACGATGATGGCTACACCTTC,CASSIGTGYDDGYTF
TRBV7-6,.,TRBJ2-1,few,TGTGCCAGCAGCTCCGCCGGGGCTATGGGGTACAATGAGCAGTTCTTC,CASSSAGAMGYNEQFF
TRBV6-2/TRBV6-3,.,TRBJ1-5,.,TGTGCCAGCAGTTACCCCCTCGGCGAAGCTCGGGACAATCAGCCCCAGCATTTT,CASSYPLGEARDNQPQHF
TRBV9,TRBD1,TRBJ1-2,.,TGTGCCAGCAGCCTTGGACAGGGGGCGCAGTACTATGGCTACACCTTC,CASSLGQGAQYYGYTF
TRBV11-2,TRBD2,TRBJ2-1,.,TGTGCCAGCAGACGCCTAAGAAGCGGGGGGTCCTACAATGAGCAGTTCTTC,CASRRLRSGGSYNEQFF
TRBV29-1,TRBD1,TRBJ2-3,.,TGCAGCGCCGCAACAGGGGCAGATACGCAGTATTTT,CSAATGADTQYF
TRBV7-8,.,TRBJ2-4,.,TGTGCCAGCAGCTTGGAGGGTTACTTAGCCAAAAACATTCAGTACTTC,CASSLEGYLAKNIQYF
TRBV27,.,TRBJ2-7,.,TGTGCCAGCAGTTTATCATGGACAGACACCTACGAGCAGTACTTC,CASSLSWTDTYEQYF
TRBV6-2/TRBV6-3,.,TRBJ1-5,.,TGTGCCAGCAAATGGGGGTTCGGTCAGCCCCAGCATTTT,CASKWGFGQPQHF
TRBV7-3,TRBD1,TRBJ2-3,.,TGTGCCAGCAGCATAACAGGGGACGTTACGCAGTATTTT,CASSITGDVTQYF
TRBV28,.,TRBJ2-1,.,TGTGCCAGCAGTTTAAGACAGTTCTACAATGAGCAGTTCTTC,CASSLRQFYNEQFF
TRBV19,TRBD1,TRBJ1-5,few,TGTGCCAGTAGTCCAGGGGGGTCTCATCAGCCCCAGCATTTT,CASSPGGSHQPQHF
TRBV30,.,TRBJ2-5,many,TGTGCCTGGACTCGAGGGGGGGCCTCGGAGACCCAGTACTTC,CAWTRGGASETQYF
TRBV7-9,.,TRBJ2-7,.,TGTGCCAGCAGCGACCGCGAGCAGTACTTC,CASSDREQYF
TRBV30,.,TRBJ2-7,few,TGTGCCTGGAGTGTGACAGCCCCCTACGAGCAGTACTTC,CAWSVTAPYEQYF
TRBV27,.,TRBJ2-7,.,TGTGCCAGCAGTGCGGGACTTTCCGCATACGAGCAGTACTTC,CASSAGLSAYEQYF
TRBV2,TRBD1,TRBJ2-2,few,TGTGCCAGCACCGGACAGGGGGCCGGGGAGCTGTTTTTT,CASTGQGAGELFF
TRBV12-5,.,TRBJ1-1,.,TGTGCTAGTTCGCGGGACTTGAACACTGAAGCTTTCTTT,CASSRDLNTEAFF
TRBV10-3,.,TRBJ2-3,.,TGTGCCATCAGTGTATATGGGGTCACAGATACGCAGTATTTT,CAISVYGVTDTQYF
TRBV7-8,.,TRBJ2-2,.,TGTGCCAGCAGCTTAGCGCAACAGTTGGGCGGGGAGCTGTTTTTT,CASSLAQQLGGELFF
TRBV19,TRBD1,TRBJ1-5,few,TGTGCCAGTATTGGACAGGGGGCTAAACGGCCCCAGCATTTT,CASIGQGAKRPQHF
TRBV4-3,TRBD2,TRBJ2-2,.,TGCGCCAGCAGCCAAGATTTTTCGGGAGGGCCGTACACCGGGGAGCTGTTTTTT,CASSQDFSGGPYTGELFF
TRBV7-9,TRBD1,TRBJ1-2,.,TGTGCCAGCAGCACCTGGACAGGGCCGGCTGGAGGCTACACCTTC,CASSTWTGPAGGYTF
TRBV19,.,TRBJ1-2,.,TGTGCCTCAATCGGAAGGACACCCACAACCTATGGCTACACCTTC,CASIGRTPTTYGYTF
TRBV28,.,TRBJ1-5,few,TGTGCCACCAGAACCGGGACTCAACACAATCAGCCCCAGCATTTT,CATRTGTQHNQPQHF
TRBV10-3,TRBD1,TRBJ2-7,.,TGTGCCATCAATGAGGACAGGTGGGACGAGCAGTACTTC,CAINEDRWDEQYF
TRBV7-2,TRBD1,TRBJ2-1,.,TGTGCCAGCAGCCCCGACCCGGGACAGGGCAAGCAGTTCTTC,CASSPDPGQGKQFF
TRBV20-1,TRBD1,TRBJ1-2,.,TGCAGTGCTAGACCACCGGGACAGGGGTATGGCTACACCTTC,CSARPPGQGYGYTF
TRBV9,.,TRBJ1-3,.,TGTGCCAGCAGCCCCTGGAACTCTGGAAACACCATATATTTT,CASSPWNSGNTIYF
TRBV5-4,.,TRBJ1-5,many,TGTGCCAGCAGCTTAGATAGCAATCAGCCCCAGCATTTT,CASSLDSNQPQHF
TRBV12-3/TRBV12-4,.,TRBJ2-6,few,TGTGCCAGCAGTTTGTGGGGCGCTTCCCAAAGCTCTGGGGCCAACGTCCTGACTTTC,CASSLWGASQSSGANVLTF
TRBV7-9,.,TRBJ2-3,few,TGTGCCAGCAGCTTGGGGTATGAAGGGGTTCCCTTCACAGATACGCAGTATTTT,CASSLGYEGVPFTDTQYF
TRBV2,TRBD1,TRBJ1-5,many,TGTGCCAGCAGGAGGACAGGGGGTCAGCCCCAGCATTTT,CASRRTGGQPQHF
TRBV4-3,.,TRBJ2-1,many,TGCGCCAGCTCCCCCGGGACCACCTACAATGAGCAGTTCTTC,CASSPGTTYNEQFF
TRBV6-2/TRBV6-3,.,TRBJ1-5,few,TGTGCCAGCAGTATTATCGGGCCGCAGGGAGACAATCAGCCCCAGCATTTT,CASSIIGPQGDNQPQHF
TRBV12-3/TRBV12-4,TRBD2,TRBJ2-3,.,TGTGCCAGCAGTTTGTCTAGCGGGAGGGATACGCAGTATTTT,CASSLSSGRDTQYF
TRBV4-2,.,TRBJ1-1,.,TGTGCCAGCAGCCAGGACAGATACACTGAAGCTTTCTTT,CASSQDRYTEAFF
TRBV14,.,TRBJ2-1,few,TGTGCCAGCAGCCAAGGGATGGGCTCCTACAATGAGCAGTTCTTC,CASSQGMGSYNEQFF
TRBV7-7,TRBD2,TRBJ2-7,many,TGTGCCAGCAGCTTAGGAGCGGGGGAATCCTCCTACGAGCAGTACTTC,CASSLGAGESSYEQYF
TRBV7-2,.,TRBJ1-1,few,TGTGCCAGCAGCTTAGTCAGGGCCAGGCACACTGAAGCTTTCTTT,CASSLVRARHTEAFF
TRBV10-1,.,TRBJ1-2,few,TGCGCCCCTCTTCTTTCGGGCGGCTACACCTTC,CAPLLSGGYTF
TRBV12-3/TRBV12-4,TRBD1,TRBJ1-2,many,TGTGCCAGCAGTTATAAATTTGGGACAGTTAACTATGGCTACACCTTC,CASSYKFGTVNYGYTF
TRBV12-3/TRBV12-4,.,TRBJ2-7,many,TGTGCCAGCAGAGAAGGGGGGACACACTCCTACGAGCAGTACTTC,CASREGGTHSYEQYF
TRBV27,.,TRBJ1-1,few,TGTGCCAGCAGTTTGGGCCAGGGGCGTGAAGCTTTCTTT,CASSLGQGREAFF
TRBV7-2,.,TRBJ1-6,few,TGTGCCAGCAGCTTATTAGGGAGAAATTCACCCCTCCACTTT,CASSLLGRNSPLHF
TRBV18,.,TRBJ1-1,few,TGTGCCAGCTCACGCACACACCCGAACACTGAAGCTTTCTTT,CASSRTHPNTEAFF
TRBV11-2,TRBD1,TRBJ2-2,few,TGTGCCAGCAAGCAGGGACAGTTCACCGGGGAGCTGTTTTTT,CASKQGQFTGELFF
TRBV28,.,TRBJ2-2,.,TGTGCCAGCAGCTCGGACCCATTCGGGGAGCCGTTTTTT,CASSSDPFGEPFF
TRBV28,TRBD2,TRBJ2-1,.,TGTGCCAGCAAAAGCGGGGGGCTGGACAATGAGCAGTTCTTC,CASKSGGLDNEQFF
TRBV30,TRBD2,TRBJ2-7,.,TGTGCCTGGAAGCCGGGGGGGCCCCTCTACGAGCAGTACTTC,CAWKPGGPLYEQYF
TRBV5-1,.,TRBJ1-1,many,TGCGCCAGCAGCTTGCTTGGACCGGGGGACACTGAAGCTTTCTTT,CASSLLGPGDTEAFF
TRBV5-1,.,TRBJ2-1,.,TGCGCCAGCAGATTGCGGGACTTCTCGAGCTCCTACAATGAGCAGTTCTTC,CASRLRDFSSSYNEQFF
TRBV24-1,.,TRBJ1-5,.,TGTGCCACCAGTGATTCATGGCAGCCCCAGCATTTT,CATSDSWQPQHF
TRBV6-2/TRBV6-3,.,TRBJ2-5,.,TGTGCCAGCAGTTACTCCGGGGGCCGATACCAAGAGACCCAGTACTTC,CASSYSGGRYQETQYF